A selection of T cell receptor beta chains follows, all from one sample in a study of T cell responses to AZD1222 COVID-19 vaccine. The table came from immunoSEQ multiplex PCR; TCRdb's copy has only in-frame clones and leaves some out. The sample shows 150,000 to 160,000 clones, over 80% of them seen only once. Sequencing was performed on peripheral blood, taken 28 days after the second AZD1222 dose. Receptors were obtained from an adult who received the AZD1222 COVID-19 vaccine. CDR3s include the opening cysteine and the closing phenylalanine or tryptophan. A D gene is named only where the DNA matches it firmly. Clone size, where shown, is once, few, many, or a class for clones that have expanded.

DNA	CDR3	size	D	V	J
TGTGCCAGCAGCCTCACAGGGTTCGGGGAGCTGTTTTTT	CASSLTGFGELFF	.	.	TRBV7-8	TRBJ2-2
TGCGCCAGCAGTCAATCCCAAACAGGACGATACGAGCAGTACTTC	CASSQSQTGRYEQYF	.	.	TRBV23-1	TRBJ2-7
TGTGCCAGCGCAACCGTGGCGGGAGGCTACAATGAGCAGTTCTTC	CASATVAGGYNEQFF	few	TRBD2	TRBV19	TRBJ2-1
TGTGCCAGCAGCCAAAGGCCCGTGGGGGGGGAGCAGTACTTC	CASSQRPVGGEQYF	.	TRBD2	TRBV16	TRBJ2-7
TGTGCCAGCAGCCCCTTTAGCCAGGTACGGGAGCAGTTCTTC	CASSPFSQVREQFF	.	.	TRBV5-4	TRBJ2-1
TGTGCCAGCAGCTTGGCAGGGGGAAACACCATATATTTT	CASSLAGGNTIYF	.	.	TRBV5-4	TRBJ1-3
TGTGCCACCAGCAGAGATGTTCTAGCGGGAAGGAATGAGCAGTTCTTC	CATSRDVLAGRNEQFF	.	TRBD2	TRBV15	TRBJ2-1
TGTGCCAGCAGTTCCCAACAGGGGACCCTTTACGAGCAGTACTTC	CASSSQQGTLYEQYF	.	TRBD1	TRBV7-2	TRBJ2-7
TGTGCCAGTAGTATTAGCTCCGGAGGGAACTATGGCTACACCTTC	CASSISSGGNYGYTF	.	.	TRBV19	TRBJ1-2
TGTGCCAGCAGCTTAGACGGGTCTGACGGGAACTTC	CASSLDGSDGNF	.	.	TRBV7-9	TRBJ2-7